This T cell receptor beta chain originates from a study of beta chain features in type 1 diabetes. Background on the study: Patients were similar to healthy donors in age and gender (as well as in cell yields). All samples yielded around 98 million examined sorted cells.

Study-wide results and caveats: More deletions and fewer insertions at VDJ junctions were found in patients with type 1 diabetes. For Type 1 diabetes patients, all four CD4+ subsets carried TCRB CDR3s that were moderately but significantly shorter.

The length of the CDR3 is 14 residues. From germline, CDR1 is MRHNA and CDR2 SNTAGT. Trimming removed 8 bases from V and 2 bases from J; junction bases left unmatched: 5. All of the isolated RNA was reverse transcribed, so expressed TCRB transcripts were sequenced. TCRdb's table, derived via immunoSEQ multiplex PCR, lists solely in-frame clones and lacks some. Of a few hundred thousand clones in the sample, over 10% were seen once. Note on this clone: The antigen is undetermined.

A CD45RO/CCR7/CD25/CD127/CD95/CD27 panel sorted naive, central memory, regulatory and stem cell-like memory CD4+ cells. The sample comprised naive CD4+ T cells from blood. This receptor was taken from a young woman with type 1 diabetes. The chain couples TRBV6-4 to TRBJ1-2; 10 positions agree with TRBD1. CDR3 DNA: TGTGCCAGCCGGCCGGGACAGGGGAACTATGGCTACACCTTC. Its translation is CASRPGQGNYGYTF.